The source of this TCR beta chain is a study of PD-L1 blockade in urothelial cancer. Study outcomes and limitations: Tumor-associated blood clones were expanded more by durable-benefit patients at 3 weeks.

Time point specified: pretreatment peripheral blood. Patients' urothelial carcinoma was locally advanced or metastatic. Comment on this clone: Antigen unknown.

Profiling relied on immunoSEQ multiplex PCR, and the TCRdb table lists in-frame clones only, not all of them. The sample carries about 56,000 clones, less than 90% recorded once. Germline CDR1 reads MNHNY; CDR2 reads SVGAGI (reference sequence). CDR3 size: 15 residues. V was cut by 5 bases and J by 4 bases, with 15 bases left in between. The receptor was derived from an older man with urothelial cancer. The sequenced sample was PBMCs, obtained around atezolizumab (anti-PD-L1) treatment. The chain carries TRBV6-6 and TRBJ1-3; D unresolved. As DNA, the CDR3 is TGTGCCAGCAGTATGGGTACGACCGGGGGAAACACCATATATTTT. Residues: CASSMGTTGGNTIYF.